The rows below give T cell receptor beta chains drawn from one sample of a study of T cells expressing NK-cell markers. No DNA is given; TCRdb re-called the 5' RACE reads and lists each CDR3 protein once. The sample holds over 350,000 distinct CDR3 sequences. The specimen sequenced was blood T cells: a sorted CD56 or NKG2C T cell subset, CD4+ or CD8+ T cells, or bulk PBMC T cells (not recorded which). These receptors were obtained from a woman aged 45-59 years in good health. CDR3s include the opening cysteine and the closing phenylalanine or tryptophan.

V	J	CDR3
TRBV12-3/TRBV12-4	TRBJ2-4	CASSFDEIPKNIQYF
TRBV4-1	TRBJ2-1	CASRRTLADYNEQFF
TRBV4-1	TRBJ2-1	CASSQISGRALNEQFF
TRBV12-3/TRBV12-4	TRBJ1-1	CASSPTPTPEAFF
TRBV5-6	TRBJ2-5	CASRTYTDYQETQYF
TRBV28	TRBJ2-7	CASRRARAFPGEQYF
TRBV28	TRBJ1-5	CASSPAGGGGGNQPQHF
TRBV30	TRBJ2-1	CASGLAGLNEQFF
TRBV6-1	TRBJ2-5	CASSPTRTSGRTTETQYF
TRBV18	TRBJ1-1	CASSPPARGTEAFF
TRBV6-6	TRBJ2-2	CASSSNIGELFF
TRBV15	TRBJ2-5	CATSRWGGGENSETQYF
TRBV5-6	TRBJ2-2	CASSNPGLAGNTGELFF
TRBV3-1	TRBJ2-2	CASSQQQINTGELFF
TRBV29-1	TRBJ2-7	CSVAAGVAYEQYF
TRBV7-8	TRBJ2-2	CASSSGTGSTGELFF
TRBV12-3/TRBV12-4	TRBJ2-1	CASSQTGTTSYNEQFF